The present entry profiles one T cell receptor beta chain with its context. This sample is drawn from a study of shared clonotypes between healthy human individuals. Study at large: Each donor contributed plates that comprised three CD4 naive, three CD4 memory, two CD8 naive and one CD8 memory.

This CDR3 contains 15 residues. Germline-derived CDR1 and CDR2 are MNHEY and SVGAGI. J gave up 8 bases and V 1 base, and 9 bases lay outside the gene matches. CD45RO negativity and positive selection for CCR7 defined naive CD8 cells, a population that excluded terminally differentiated effector memory CD45RA+ cells. Clones were read by immunoSEQ multiplex PCR, and TCRdb kept only the in-frame ones, dropping some. This sample has under 2,000,000 clones, with roughly 94% found just once. Specimen: naive CD8+ T cells sorted from blood. The receptor comes from a man aged 18-30 years in good health. The rearrangement uses TRBV6-5 and TRBJ1-2; 8 bases align to TRBD1. CDR3 bases: TGTGCCAGCAGTTACTTACCAACGACAGGGGACGGCTACACCTTC. This encodes CASSYLPTTGDGYTF.